This is a list of T cell receptor beta chains from one sample in a study of cytomegalovirus exposure and HLA in healthy donors. Profiled with immunoSEQ multiplex PCR; TCRdb holds only in-frame clones, not every one. The data hold some 150,000 clones, with around nine tenths observed a single time. Sequencing input: PBMCs. Source of these receptors: a woman in her 30s in good health and CMV-seronegative. The CDR3 runs from the conserved cysteine through the conserved F or W. D genes are given only for firm matches. Clone size, where shown, is once, few, many, or a class for clones that have expanded.

D gene	V gene	J gene	clone size	CDR3 protein	CDR3 DNA
NA	TRBV7-9	TRBJ1-4	NA	CASSFGGGNYNEKLFF	TGTGCCAGCAGCTTCGGGGGAGGGAACTATAATGAAAAACTGTTTTTT
TRBD1	TRBV18	TRBJ1-4	NA	CASSPAGQGAFEKLFF	TGTGCCAGCTCACCCGCCGGACAGGGGGCTTTCGAAAAACTGTTTTTT
NA	TRBV28	TRBJ2-7	NA	CASSSSYEQYF	TGTGCCAGCAGTTCTTCCTACGAGCAGTACTTC
NA	TRBV9	TRBJ2-2	NA	CASTKSGGTGELFF	TGTGCCAGCACTAAATCCGGAGGAACCGGGGAGCTGTTTTTT
NA	TRBV7-3	TRBJ2-1	NA	CASSLAGSYNEQFF	TGTGCCAGCAGTCTGGCAGGCTCCTACAATGAGCAGTTCTTC
TRBD2	TRBV10-3	TRBJ2-1	NA	CAISSAGVGEQFF	TGTGCCATCAGTTCAGCGGGAGTGGGGGAGCAGTTCTTC
NA	TRBV5-1	TRBJ2-1	NA	CASSLDSSYNEQFF	TGCGCCAGCAGCTTGGACTCCTCCTACAATGAGCAGTTCTTC
TRBD1	TRBV4-3	TRBJ1-4	medium-sized	CASSRGQGNEKLFF	TGCGCCAGCAGCCGGGGACAGGGAAACGAAAAACTGTTTTTT
NA	TRBV27	TRBJ2-3	NA	CASSALADSTDTQYF	TGTGCCAGCAGTGCCCTCGCGGATAGCACAGATACGCAGTATTTT
NA	TRBV7-8	TRBJ1-5	NA	CASSLRRGAVQPQHF	TGTGCCAGCAGCTTAAGGCGCGGGGCGGTTCAGCCCCAGCATTTT
TRBD2	TRBV6-5	TRBJ2-5	NA	CASSYSRLARETQYF	TGTGCCAGCAGTTACTCTAGACTAGCCAGGGAGACCCAGTACTTC
TRBD1	TRBV30	TRBJ2-1	NA	CACEPGQGAGNEQFF	TGTGCCTGCGAACCGGGACAGGGGGCTGGGAATGAGCAGTTCTTC
TRBD1	TRBV6-5	TRBJ2-1	NA	CASSYADNRGEQFF	TGTGCCAGCAGTTACGCGGACAACAGGGGCGAGCAGTTCTTC
NA	TRBV7-9	TRBJ1-2	once	CASSLLAGNYGYTF	TGTGCCAGCAGCTTATTGGCGGGAAACTATGGCTACACCTTC
TRBD1	TRBV7-3	TRBJ2-2	NA	CASSPTGQGSHGELFF	TGTGCCAGCAGCCCCACTGGACAGGGATCCCACGGGGAGCTGTTTTTT
TRBD2	TRBV9	TRBJ2-1	NA	CASSEGSGSLFYEQFF	TGTGCCAGCAGCGAGGGGAGCGGGAGTTTGTTCTATGAGCAGTTCTTC
TRBD1	TRBV27	TRBJ1-1	NA	CASRTGLNTEAFF	TGTGCCAGCAGGACAGGGTTGAACACTGAAGCTTTCTTT
TRBD1	TRBV29-1	TRBJ1-2	NA	CSVDIEGASGYTF	TGCAGCGTTGATATTGAGGGGGCGAGTGGCTACACCTTC
NA	TRBV5-4	TRBJ1-2	NA	CASSRIQGTYGYTF	TGTGCCAGCAGCCGAATACAGGGTACCTATGGCTACACCTTC
TRBD1	TRBV30	TRBJ2-1	NA	CAWSSGQGTGQFF	TGTGCCTGGAGTTCGGGACAGGGTACGGGGCAGTTCTTC
TRBD2	TRBV7-6	TRBJ2-7	NA	CASSDGTSAQTPGEQYF	TGTGCCAGCAGCGACGGGACTAGCGCCCAGACCCCGGGGGAGCAGTACTTC
NA	TRBV7-9	TRBJ1-1	once	CASSLGWASVDNTEAFF	TGTGCCAGCAGCTTAGGTTGGGCTTCAGTAGACAACACTGAAGCTTTCTTT
NA	TRBV7-2	TRBJ1-1	NA	CASSATGWTEAFF	TGTGCCAGCAGCGCCACAGGGTGGACTGAAGCTTTCTTT
TRBD1	TRBV27	TRBJ1-1	NA	CASSPGGTNTEAFF	TGTGCCAGCAGTCCAGGGGGCACGAACACTGAAGCTTTCTTT
TRBD1	TRBV29-1	TRBJ2-7	NA	CSVEDEQGGPYEQYF	TGCAGCGTTGAAGATGAACAGGGGGGCCCCTACGAGCAGTACTTC
TRBD2	TRBV18	TRBJ2-1	NA	CASSPPSGSLDEQFF	TGTGCCAGCTCACCCCCAAGCGGGAGTTTGGATGAGCAGTTCTTC
TRBD1	TRBV28	TRBJ2-7	NA	CASSRGQGRYEQYF	TGTGCCAGCAGCCGAGGACAGGGTAGGTACGAGCAGTACTTC
TRBD1	TRBV2	TRBJ1-2	NA	CATNRDRANYGYTF	TGTGCCACCAACCGGGACAGGGCCAACTATGGCTACACCTTC
NA	TRBV19	TRBJ1-5	NA	CASSIYNQPQHF	TGTGCCAGTAGTATCTACAATCAGCCCCAGCATTTT
TRBD1	TRBV6-6	TRBJ1-1	NA	CASSPRQGFGTEAFF	TGTGCCAGCAGTCCCCGACAGGGGTTCGGCACTGAAGCTTTCTTT
TRBD1	TRBV30	TRBJ1-1	NA	CAWSDRGTEAFF	TGTGCCTGGAGTGACAGGGGCACTGAAGCTTTCTTT
NA	TRBV5-6	TRBJ1-5	NA	CASSFQGIQPQHF	TGTGCCAGCAGTTTTCAGGGGATCCAGCCCCAGCATTTT
NA	TRBV30	TRBJ2-3	NA	CAWQRQVGGTDTQYF	TGTGCCTGGCAGCGACAGGTTGGGGGCACAGATACGCAGTATTTT
TRBD1	TRBV2	TRBJ2-3	NA	CASSESTGLKMYF	TGTGCCAGCAGTGAGTCGACAGGGCTGAAAATGTATTTT
TRBD2	TRBV4-3	TRBJ2-5	NA	CASSQARGFGGETQYF	TGCGCCAGCAGCCAAGCGAGAGGGTTCGGGGGGGAGACCCAGTACTTC
TRBD1	TRBV18	TRBJ2-5	once	CASSAGGRETQYF	TGTGCCAGCTCAGCAGGGGGCCGGGAGACCCAGTACTTC
NA	TRBV13	TRBJ2-1	NA	CASCDTPMDNEQFF	TGTGCCAGCTGCGACACCCCCATGGACAATGAGCAGTTCTTC
NA	TRBV19	TRBJ1-2	once	CASSAPGRILGYTF	TGTGCCAGTTCCGCACCAGGGAGGATCCTTGGCTACACCTTC
TRBD2	TRBV7-9	TRBJ2-7	NA	CASSSGTSGIGEQYF	TGTGCCAGCAGCTCAGGGACTAGCGGGATTGGGGAGCAGTACTTC
NA	TRBV2	TRBJ1-1	once	CASNLQTEAFF	TGTGCCAGCAATCTCCAGACTGAAGCTTTCTTT
NA	TRBV19	TRBJ1-2	NA	CASGPLNNYGYTF	TGTGCCAGCGGTCCCCTGAATAACTATGGCTACACCTTC
NA	TRBV6-5	TRBJ2-2	NA	CASSYGSGAGELFF	TGTGCCAGCAGTTACGGATCAGGGGCCGGGGAGCTGTTTTTT
TRBD1	TRBV9	TRBJ1-6	NA	CASSAGQGVGSPLHF	TGTGCCAGCAGCGCGGGACAGGGGGTCGGTTCACCCCTCCACTTT
TRBD2	TRBV7-2	TRBJ2-7	NA	CASSLGGSGRYEQYF	TGTGCCAGCAGCTTAGGAGGTAGCGGGAGGTACGAGCAGTACTTC